Below are 17 T cell receptor beta chains sequenced from a single sample in a study of human T cells and chemical hapten exposure. This sample's time point: patch test 2, 6 weeks after DPC sensitization. Treatment in this sample: therapeutic diphenylcyclopropenone sensitization with weekly scalp DPC. One entry per CDR3 protein results from TCRdb running MiXCR on the RACE reads. The repertoire holds under 450,000 distinct CDR3 sequences, about 6% seen once, with 5% to 6% in the top ten. Source: whole blood, taken in connection with sensitization to the hapten diphenylcyclopropenone (DPC). All receptors derive from a woman younger than 30 with alopecia areata. Some clones in this sample may be carry-over from other donors' samples.

Ten or more counts support this clonotype. The chain is built from TRBV24-1 and TRBJ1-4; D gene uncertain. V was cut by 1 base and J by 8 bases, with 16 bases left in between. This CDR3 has 16 amino acids. Germline-derived CDR1 and CDR2 are KGHDR and SFDVKD. In nucleotides, the CDR3 is TGTGCCACCAGTGATTTTAGGTCCGGGGTAAAGGAAAAACTGTTTTTT. The encoded protein is CATSDFRSGVKEKLFF.

This clonotype was observed a few times. The V and J genes are TRBV7-9 and TRBJ1-4; 12 bases map to TRBD1. Germline loops: CDR1 SEHNR, CDR2 FQNEAQ (reference sequence). V shed 5 bases, J shed 8 bases, and the junction held 6 bases outside the gene matches. The CDR3 totals 15 residues. As DNA, the CDR3 is TGTGCCAGCAGCACCCGGGACAGGGGGCAAGAAAAACTGTTTTTT. This encodes CASSTRDRGQEKLFF. The entire variable domain, with the rest obtained from reference TRBV7-9 and TRBJ1-4, is as follows: DTGVSQNPRHKITKRGQNVTFRCDPISEHNRLYWYRQTLGQGPEFLTYFQNEAQLEKSRLLSDRFSAERPKGSFSTLEIQRTEQGDSAMYLCASSTRDRGQEKLFFGSGTQLSVL.

There are many counts of this clonotype. The chain recombines TRBV10-3 with TRBJ2-5; TRBD2 agrees at 7 bases. This CDR3 has 15 amino acids. With 7 bases clipped from V and 3 bases from J, the junction kept 11 bases outside the gene matches. CDR1 and CDR2 from the germline V gene are ENHRY and SYGVKD. CDR3 sequence: CAIKSRLAPEETQYF. In DNA, the CDR3 is TGTGCCATCAAAAGCCGACTAGCCCCTGAAGAGACCCAGTACTTC.

The chain joins TRBV6-5 to TRBJ1-1; D is uncertain. The CDR3 totals 12 residues. Trimming took off 9 bases at V and 5 bases at J, with 13 bases between the two ends. Per the germline V gene, CDR1 is MNHEY and CDR2 is SVGAGI. CDR3 loop: CASCDFRTEAFF. The CDR3 coding sequence is TGTGCCAGTTGTGATTTTCGGACTGAAGCTTTCTTT.

This clonotype was counted ten times or more. The chain links TRBV5-5 to TRBJ1-2; D unclear. The ends were cut back, 3 bases at V and 8 bases at J, with 26 bases in the middle. The CDR3 totals 17 residues. Germline values: CDR1 SGHKS, CDR2 YYEKEE (reference sequence). CDR3 sequence (DNA): TGTGCCAGCAGCTCGCGCTACCCGACACCCCTTCAAAGGGGCTACACCTTC. This encodes CASSSRYPTPLQRGYTF.

This clonotype has only a few counts. The CDR3 coding sequence is TGTGCCACCAGCAGAGATTTAGCGGTGAACACCGGGGAGCTGTTTTTT. Protein sequence: CATSRDLAVNTGELFF. The chain has TRBV15 and TRBJ2-2; D is perhaps TRBD2 (6 bases). Trimming left V 0 bases short and J 1 base short, with 9 bases between. CDR3 length: 16 residues. Germline CDR1 and CDR2: LNHNV and YYDKDF (reference sequence).

This clonotype was found many times. This sequence joins TRBV10-3 and TRBJ2-1, with a tentative D call TRBD2 (5 bases). Trimming removed 0 bases from V and 9 bases from J, with 15 bases in between. The CDR3 is made up of 15 amino acids. Germline assignment: CDR1 ENHRY and CDR2 SYGVKD. CDR3 region: CAISESELVGREQFF. CDR3 DNA sequence: TGTGCCATCAGTGAGTCGGAACTAGTTGGCCGTGAGCAGTTCTTC.

This clonotype was detected a few times. This sequence joins TRBV28 and TRBJ1-3; perhaps TRBD1 as D (5 bases). Trimming removed 3 bases from V and 0 bases from J, with 18 bases in between. Germline V gene data show CDR1 as MDHEN and CDR2 as SYDVKM. The CDR3 extends over 18 amino acids. CDR3 nucleotides: TGTGCCAGCAGTTTCAATTGGGGGGGTCCTACCTCTGGAAACACCATATATTTT. Translated: CASSFNWGGPTSGNTIYF.

This clonotype showed up just a few times. V usage is TRBV12-3 or TRBV12-4 and J usage is TRBJ2-6; D not resolved. The CDR3 length is 14 residues. V lost 6 bases and J lost 3, with 9 bases in between. CDR3 region: CASSANNGANVLTF. Written as DNA, the CDR3 is TGTGCCAGCAGCGCAAACAATGGGGCCAACGTCCTGACTTTC.

This clonotype was counted ten times or more. The rearrangement joins TRBV28 to TRBJ1-5; no definite D call. V was clipped by 6 bases and J by 6 bases, with 6 bases between them. CDR3 size: 11 residues. Looked up from germline, CDR1 is MDHEN and CDR2 is SYDVKM. CDR3 bases: TGTGCCAGCAGCGGGAGTCAGCCCCAGCATTTT. Its translation: CASSGSQPQHF.

This sequence joins TRBV14 and TRBJ1-4, with D uncertain. Germline loops: CDR1 SGHDN, CDR2 FVKESK. Deletions cut 2 bases from V and 5 bases from J, with 18 bases between. The CDR3 has 17 residues. The CDR3 DNA follows: TGTGCCAGCAGCCAATTCGGGTTTCTAGCTACGAATGAAAAACTGTTTTTT. As protein: CASSQFGFLATNEKLFF.

This clonotype occurred a few times. The chain couples TRBV14 to TRBJ2-3, with D hard to call. The germline gives CDR1 SGHDN, CDR2 FVKESK. The length of the CDR3 is 12 residues. Trimming left V 4 bases short and J 7 bases short, with 9 bases between. CDR3 protein: CASSLFRYTQYF. DNA for the CDR3: TGTGCCAGCAGCCTGTTTCGGTATACGCAGTATTTT.

The chain joins TRBV20-1 to TRBJ1-2; the D gene is possibly TRBD1 (6 bases). Trimming took 3 bases from V and 5 from J, leaving 10 bases between them. CDR3 length: 12 residues. Germline-derived CDR1 and CDR2 are DFQATT and SNEGSKA (reference sequence). The chain's CDR3 is CSASGDKYGYTF. In DNA, the CDR3 is TGCAGTGCTAGTGGGGACAAATATGGCTACACCTTC.

The CDR3 DNA sequence: TGTGCCAGCAGTTTACCAGGACCGCAGAGGGATACGCAGTATTTT. Its translation: CASSLPGPQRDTQYF. J is TRBJ2-3 and V is TRBV12-3 or TRBV12-4, with D unresolved. The V end was cut by 2 bases, the J end by 6 bases, with 15 bases between. The CDR3 consists of 15 residues.

This clonotype was seen ten or more times. For the CDR3, the DNA is TGTGCCAGCAGCTATCAGGACAGGGGGACACCCCTCCACTTT. Its translation: CASSYQDRGTPLHF. The V gene is TRBV5-6, the J gene TRBJ1-6; TRBD1 matches at 10 bases. The CDR3 loop spans 14 amino acids. V dropped 3 bases and J dropped 11; count of bases not matched to a gene: 5. Germline CDR1 is SGHDT and CDR2 is YYEEEE.

Only a few counts were recorded for this clonotype. The genes are TRBV4-3 and TRBJ2-2; the match to TRBD1 covers 10 bases. V gave up 11 bases and J gave up 3 bases; unmatched junction bases: 3. This CDR3 region has 13 residues. Germline CDR1 is LGHNA and CDR2 is YSLEER. CDR3 loop: CAAGTGDTGELFF. CDR3 DNA: TGCGCCGCCGGGACAGGGGACACCGGGGAGCTGTTTTTT.

This clonotype was detected only a few times. This chain uses TRBV20-1 with TRBJ2-3; the D gene could be TRBD1 or TRBD2 (5 bases each). The germline V and J ends were trimmed by 3 bases and 7 bases, with 17 bases remaining between them. Per germline, CDR1 DFQATT and CDR2 SNEGSKA (reference sequence). The CDR3 length is 14 residues. The CDR3 is CSASMGRIVNTQYF. DNA for the CDR3: TGCAGTGCTAGTATGGGACGGATTGTTAATACGCAGTATTTT.